This T cell receptor beta chain emerged from a study of shared clonotypes between healthy human individuals. Study context: Plates per donor: three CD4 naive, three CD4 memory, two CD8 naive, one CD8 memory.

Assay runs were performed at deep level. Authors' methods: In the immunoSEQ data, sequences were junction-only and lacked quality scores, so filtering differed. This table comes from immunoSEQ multiplex PCR, and its TCRdb copy is limited to in-frame clones, with some not included. The V and J calls and clone size are taken from that table; D and trimming were inferred from the DNA. The sample includes hundreds of thousands of clones, around 78% of them seen just once. The sequenced sample was memory CD4+ T cells sorted from blood. As to subset: CD45RA-negative fraction. The receptor was derived from a woman aged 25 to 45 in good health.

CDR3 amino acids: CASSAGQGVASGRTYEQYF. The DNA for the CDR3 is TGTGCCAGCAGTGCCGGACAGGGAGTGGCTAGCGGGAGGACCTACGAGCAGTACTTC. The gene calls are TRBV28 and TRBJ2-7; 11 bases line up with TRBD2. The ends lost 5 bases at V and 2 bases at J; junction bases unmatched: 17. Germline assignment: CDR1 MDHEN and CDR2 SYDVKM. The CDR3 runs 19 residues.